This T cell receptor (beta chain) was captured by sequencing in a study of T cell repertoires in cytomegalovirus infection. Findings and caveats of the study: HLA-C-restricted CMV-specific TCR beta clonotypes were dominant in the ex vivo response. Individuals carrying CMV plus the relevant HLA were identified by cumulative frequency of public TCR beta families.

The table lists this clonotype with many counts. No antigen is known for it. The CDR3 sequence is 15 residues long. The germline V and J ends were trimmed by 5 bases and 0 bases, with 11 bases remaining between them. Germline-derived CDR1 and CDR2 are SGHTA and FQGNSA. TCRdb ran MiXCR on the reads and lists one entry per CDR3 protein. Of nearly 450,000 distinct CDR3 sequences detected, roughly 31% appear once; the ten largest clones hold roughly 13%. The TCR originated in a human donor in good health (CMV status not recorded). Some clones in this sample may be carry-over from other donors' samples. The chain recombines TRBV7-2 with TRBJ1-3; no firm D call. The specimen sequenced was PBMCs. The CDR3 here is CASSPHGDSGNTIYF. DNA for the CDR3: TGTGCCAGCAGCCCCCACGGGGACTCTGGAAACACCATATATTTT.